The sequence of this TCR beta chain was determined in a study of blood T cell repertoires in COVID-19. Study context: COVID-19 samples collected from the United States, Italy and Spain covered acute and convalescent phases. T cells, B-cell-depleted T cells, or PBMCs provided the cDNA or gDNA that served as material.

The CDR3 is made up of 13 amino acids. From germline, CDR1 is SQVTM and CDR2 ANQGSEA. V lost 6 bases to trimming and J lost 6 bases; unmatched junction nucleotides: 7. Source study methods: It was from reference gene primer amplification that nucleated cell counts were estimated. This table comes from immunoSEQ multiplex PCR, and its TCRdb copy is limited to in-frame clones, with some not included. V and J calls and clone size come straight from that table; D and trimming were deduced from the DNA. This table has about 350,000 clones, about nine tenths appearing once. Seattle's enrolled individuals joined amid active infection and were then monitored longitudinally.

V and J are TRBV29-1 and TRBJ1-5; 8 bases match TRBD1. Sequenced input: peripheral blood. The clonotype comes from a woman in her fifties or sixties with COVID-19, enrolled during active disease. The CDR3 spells CSVQDREGQPQHF. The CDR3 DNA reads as TGCAGCGTGCAGGACAGGGAGGGTCAGCCCCAGCATTTT.